This T cell receptor (beta chain) derives from a study of cytomegalovirus exposure and HLA in healthy donors. Across the whole study: Clustering assigned 70% to 90% of the 350 to 450 genotyped donors to the Caucasian-associated ancestry cluster.

In the PCR, 60 Vbeta and 13 Jbeta primers were used. This table comes from immunoSEQ multiplex PCR, and its TCRdb copy is limited to in-frame clones, with some not included. The top ten hold 1.5% to 2% of the sample, which has under 150,000 clones, around three quarters seen once. Regarding the study as a whole: Reported performance of the classifier showed diagnosis of cytomegalovirus status with high specificity and sensitivity. A later analysis found most CMV-associated TCR beta chains apparently HLA-restricted.

As concerns this clone: Its antigen is as yet unknown.

This clonotype originated in a woman aged 40 to 50 in good health and CMV-seronegative. Sequencing was performed on PBMCs.

CDR3 coding DNA: TGTGCCTGGAACTCCGGACAGGGGGCGGCCGGGGAGCTGTTTTTT. Protein: CAWNSGQGAAGELFF. V gene TRBV30 combines with J gene TRBJ2-2, with 11 bases identical to TRBD1. Germline CDR1 is GTSNPN and CDR2 is SVGIG (reference sequence). The CDR3 has 15 residues. V lost 4 bases and J lost 6; bases outside the gene matches: 7.